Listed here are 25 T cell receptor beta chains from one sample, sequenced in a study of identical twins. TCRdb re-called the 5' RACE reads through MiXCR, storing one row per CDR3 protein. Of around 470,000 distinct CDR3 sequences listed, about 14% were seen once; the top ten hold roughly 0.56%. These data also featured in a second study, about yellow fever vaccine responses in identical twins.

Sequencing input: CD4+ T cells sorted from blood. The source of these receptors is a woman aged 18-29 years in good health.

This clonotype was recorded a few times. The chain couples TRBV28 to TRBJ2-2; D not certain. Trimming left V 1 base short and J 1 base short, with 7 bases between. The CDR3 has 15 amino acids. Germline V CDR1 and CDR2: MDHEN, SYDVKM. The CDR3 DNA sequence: TGTGCCAGCAGTTTATTATGGGGGAACACCGGGGAGCTGTTTTTT. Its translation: CASSLLWGNTGELFF.

The CDR3 DNA follows: TGTGCCATCAGTGCAGACAGTATCACTGAAGCTTTCTTT. Translation: CAISADSITEAFF. The chain links TRBV10-3 to TRBJ1-1; TRBD1 is a possible D gene (5 bases). The germline gives CDR1 ENHRY, CDR2 SYGVKD. This CDR3 is 13 amino acids long. V lost 4 bases, J lost 4 bases, and 10 bases lay in between.

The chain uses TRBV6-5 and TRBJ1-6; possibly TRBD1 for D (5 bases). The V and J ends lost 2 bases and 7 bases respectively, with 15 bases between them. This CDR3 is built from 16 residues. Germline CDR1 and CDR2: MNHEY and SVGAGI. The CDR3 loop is CASSYLDTGRNSPLHF. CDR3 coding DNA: TGTGCCAGCAGTTACCTGGACACCGGCCGGAATTCACCCCTCCACTTT.

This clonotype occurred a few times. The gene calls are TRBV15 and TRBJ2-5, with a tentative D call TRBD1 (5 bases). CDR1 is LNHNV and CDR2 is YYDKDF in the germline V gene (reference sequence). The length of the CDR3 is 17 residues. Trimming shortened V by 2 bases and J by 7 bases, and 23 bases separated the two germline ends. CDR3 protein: CATSRTQSTGRAVTQYF. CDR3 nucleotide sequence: TGTGCCACCAGCAGAACACAATCCACTGGCAGGGCAGTGACCCAGTACTTC.

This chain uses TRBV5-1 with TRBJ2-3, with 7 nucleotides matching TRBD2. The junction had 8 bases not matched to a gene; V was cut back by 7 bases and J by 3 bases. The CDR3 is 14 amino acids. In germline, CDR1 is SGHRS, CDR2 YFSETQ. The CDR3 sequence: CASAPGTKTDTQYF. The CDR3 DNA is TGCGCCAGCGCGCCCGGGACTAAAACAGATACGCAGTATTTT.

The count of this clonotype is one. The CDR3 nucleotides read TGTGCCAGCAGCGAAGGGCTAAACCCAGCCTACGAGCAGTACTTC. Translation: CASSEGLNPAYEQYF. J is TRBJ2-7 and V is TRBV3-1; no definite D call. Between the trimmed V and J ends, which lost 5 bases and 2 bases, there was a span of 16 bases. The CDR3 length is 15 residues. In germline, CDR1 is LGHDT, CDR2 YNNKEL (reference sequence).

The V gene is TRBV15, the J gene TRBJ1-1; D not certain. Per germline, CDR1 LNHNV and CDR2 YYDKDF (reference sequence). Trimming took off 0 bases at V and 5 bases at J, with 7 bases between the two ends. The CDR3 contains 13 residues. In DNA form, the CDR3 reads TGTGCCACCAGCAGAGACCCGGGGACTGAAGCTTTCTTT. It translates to CATSRDPGTEAFF. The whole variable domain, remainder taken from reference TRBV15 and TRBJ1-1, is DAMVIQNPRYQVTQFGKPVTLSCSQTLNHNVMYWYQQKSSQAPKLLFHYYDKDFNNEADTPDNFQSRRPNTSFCFLDIRSPGLGDTAMYLCATSRDPGTEAFFGQGTRLTVV.

CDR3 protein: CASRPTGHSYNEQFF. For the CDR3, the DNA is TGTGCCAGCAGACCCACAGGGCATTCCTACAATGAGCAGTTCTTC. The chain is built from TRBV6-1 and TRBJ2-1; D possibly corresponds to TRBD1 (6 bases). Between the trimmed V and J ends, which lost 6 bases and 1 base, there was a span of 13 bases. CDR3 size: 15 residues. The germline gives CDR1 MNHNS, CDR2 SASEGT.

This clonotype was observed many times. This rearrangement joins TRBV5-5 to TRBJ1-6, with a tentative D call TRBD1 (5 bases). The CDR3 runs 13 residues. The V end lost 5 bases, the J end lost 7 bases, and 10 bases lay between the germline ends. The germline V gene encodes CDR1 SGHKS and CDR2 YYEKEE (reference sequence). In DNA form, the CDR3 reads TGTGCCAGCAGTCCGGACACCAATTCACCCCTCCACTTT. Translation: CASSPDTNSPLHF.

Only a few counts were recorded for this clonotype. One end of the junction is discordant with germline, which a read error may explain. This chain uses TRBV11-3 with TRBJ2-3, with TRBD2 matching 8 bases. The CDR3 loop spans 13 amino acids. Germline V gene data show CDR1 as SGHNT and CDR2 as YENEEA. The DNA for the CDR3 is TGTGCCAGCAGCTTAGAGGGGACTAGTCCTCCATCTTTT. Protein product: CASSLEGTSPPSF.

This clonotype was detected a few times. The CDR3, as DNA: TGCAGCGCCTCCGGACGGATTACCTACAATGAGCAGTTCTTC. Protein product: CSASGRITYNEQFF. The gene calls are TRBV29-1 and TRBJ2-1; D is unresolved. With 7 bases removed from V and 2 bases from J, the gap between germline ends came to 15 bases. Germline CDR1 and CDR2: SQVTM and ANQGSEA. This CDR3 contains 14 residues.

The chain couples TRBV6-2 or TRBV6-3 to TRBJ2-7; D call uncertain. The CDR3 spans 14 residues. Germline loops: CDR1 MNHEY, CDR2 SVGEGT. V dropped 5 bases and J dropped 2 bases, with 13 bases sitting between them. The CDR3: CASSPPAVAYEQYF. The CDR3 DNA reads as TGTGCCAGCAGTCCTCCTGCGGTAGCCTACGAGCAGTACTTC.

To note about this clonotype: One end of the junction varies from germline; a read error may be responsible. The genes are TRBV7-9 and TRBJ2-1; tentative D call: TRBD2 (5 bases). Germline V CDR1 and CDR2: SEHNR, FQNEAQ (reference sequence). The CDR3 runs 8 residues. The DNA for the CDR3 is TGTGCCAGCAGCGTCGAGGGATTC. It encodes CASSVEGF.

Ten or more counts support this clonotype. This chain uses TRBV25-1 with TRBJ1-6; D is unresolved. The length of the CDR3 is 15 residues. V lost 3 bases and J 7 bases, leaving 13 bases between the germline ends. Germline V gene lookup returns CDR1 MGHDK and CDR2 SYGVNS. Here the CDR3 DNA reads TGTGCCAGCAGTGACCCCTACACAGTGAATTCACCCCTCCACTTT. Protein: CASSDPYTVNSPLHF.

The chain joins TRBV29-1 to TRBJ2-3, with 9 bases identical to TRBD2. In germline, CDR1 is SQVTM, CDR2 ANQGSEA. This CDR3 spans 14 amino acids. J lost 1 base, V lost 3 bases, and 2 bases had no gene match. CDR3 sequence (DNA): TGCAGCGTTGAGCCTAGCGGGGGCACAGATACGCAGTATTTT. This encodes CSVEPSGGTDTQYF.

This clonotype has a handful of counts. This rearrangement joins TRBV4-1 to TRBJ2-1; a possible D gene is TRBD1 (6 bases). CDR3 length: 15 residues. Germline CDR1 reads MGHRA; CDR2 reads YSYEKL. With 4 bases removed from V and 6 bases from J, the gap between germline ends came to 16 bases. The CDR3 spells CASSLTGTLGNEQFF. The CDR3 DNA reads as TGCGCCAGCAGCCTAACAGGGACCCTTGGCAATGAGCAGTTCTTC.

CDR3 DNA sequence: TGTGCCAGCAGTCCAGGGACTACCTTCTACGAGCAGTACTTC. Translated, it gives CASSPGTTFYEQYF. The chain joins TRBV7-2 to TRBJ2-7, with 7 bases matching TRBD2. Germline CDR1 and CDR2: SGHTA and FQGNSA. J was trimmed by 3 bases and V by 6 bases; bases with no gene match: 8. The CDR3 length is 14 residues.

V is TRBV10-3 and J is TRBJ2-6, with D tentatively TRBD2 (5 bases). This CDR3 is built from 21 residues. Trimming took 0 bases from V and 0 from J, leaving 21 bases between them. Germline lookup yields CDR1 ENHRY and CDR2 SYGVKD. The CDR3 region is CAISESFVGSPGVSGANVLTF. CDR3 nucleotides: TGTGCCATCAGTGAGTCCTTCGTCGGCAGCCCCGGGGTCTCTGGGGCCAACGTCCTGACTTTC.

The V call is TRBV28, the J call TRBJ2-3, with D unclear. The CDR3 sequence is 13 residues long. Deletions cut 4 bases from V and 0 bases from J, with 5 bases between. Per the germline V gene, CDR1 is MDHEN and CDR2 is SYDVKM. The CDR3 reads CASSSTSTDTQYF. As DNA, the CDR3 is TGTGCCAGCAGTTCTACGAGCACAGATACGCAGTATTTT. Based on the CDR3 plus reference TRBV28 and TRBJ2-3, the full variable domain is DVKVTQSSRYLVKRTGEKVFLECVQDMDHENMFWYRQDPGLGLRLIYFSYDVKMKEKGDIPEGYSVSREKKERFSLILESASTNQTSMYLCASSSTSTDTQYFGPGTRLTVL.

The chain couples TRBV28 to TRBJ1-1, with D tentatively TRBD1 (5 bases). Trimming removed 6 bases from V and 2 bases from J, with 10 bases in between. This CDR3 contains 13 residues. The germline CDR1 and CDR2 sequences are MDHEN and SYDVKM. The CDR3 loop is CASRPGTNTEAFF. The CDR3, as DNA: TGTGCCAGCAGGCCCGGGACTAACACTGAAGCTTTCTTT.

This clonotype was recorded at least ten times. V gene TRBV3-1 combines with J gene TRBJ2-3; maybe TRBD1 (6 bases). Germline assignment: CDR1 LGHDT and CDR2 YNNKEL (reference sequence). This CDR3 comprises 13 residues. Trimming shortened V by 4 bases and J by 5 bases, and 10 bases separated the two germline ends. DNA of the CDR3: TGTGCCAGCAGCCCCCGAGGGGGAGATACGCAGTATTTT. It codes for CASSPRGGDTQYF.

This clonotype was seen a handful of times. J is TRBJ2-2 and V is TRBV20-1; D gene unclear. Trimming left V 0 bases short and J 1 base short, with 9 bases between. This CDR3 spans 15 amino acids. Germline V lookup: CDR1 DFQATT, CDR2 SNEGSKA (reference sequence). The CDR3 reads CSARDPGGNTGELFF. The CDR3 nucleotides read TGCAGTGCTAGAGATCCAGGCGGGAACACCGGGGAGCTGTTTTTT.

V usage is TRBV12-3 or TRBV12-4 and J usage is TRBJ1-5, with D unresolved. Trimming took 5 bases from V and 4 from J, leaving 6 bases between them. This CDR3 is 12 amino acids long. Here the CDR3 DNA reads TGTGCCAGCAGTCAAGAAAATCAGCCCCAGCATTTT. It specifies CASSQENQPQHF.

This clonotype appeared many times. DNA of the CDR3: TGTGCCAGCACCACTCTGAGGGATGAGCAGTTCTTC. Protein product: CASTTLRDEQFF. The chain carries TRBV12-3 or TRBV12-4 and TRBJ2-1, with D possibly TRBD2 on 5 matching bases. CDR3 length: 12 amino acids. The V end was cut by 7 bases, the J end by 8 bases, with 12 bases between.

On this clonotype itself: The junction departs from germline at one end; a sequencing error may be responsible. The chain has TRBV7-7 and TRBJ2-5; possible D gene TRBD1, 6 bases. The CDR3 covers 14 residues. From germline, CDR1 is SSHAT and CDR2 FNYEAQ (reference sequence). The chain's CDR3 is CASSTGSYWETQYF. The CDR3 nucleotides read TGTGCTAGCAGCACAGGGAGCTATTGGGAGACCCAGTACTTC. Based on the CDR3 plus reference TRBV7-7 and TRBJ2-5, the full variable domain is GAGVSQSPRYKVTKRGQDVTLRCDPISSHATLYWYQQALGQGPEFLTYFNYEAQPDKSGLPSDRFSAERPEGSISTLTIQRTEQRDSAMYRCASSTGSYWETQYFGPGTRLLVL.